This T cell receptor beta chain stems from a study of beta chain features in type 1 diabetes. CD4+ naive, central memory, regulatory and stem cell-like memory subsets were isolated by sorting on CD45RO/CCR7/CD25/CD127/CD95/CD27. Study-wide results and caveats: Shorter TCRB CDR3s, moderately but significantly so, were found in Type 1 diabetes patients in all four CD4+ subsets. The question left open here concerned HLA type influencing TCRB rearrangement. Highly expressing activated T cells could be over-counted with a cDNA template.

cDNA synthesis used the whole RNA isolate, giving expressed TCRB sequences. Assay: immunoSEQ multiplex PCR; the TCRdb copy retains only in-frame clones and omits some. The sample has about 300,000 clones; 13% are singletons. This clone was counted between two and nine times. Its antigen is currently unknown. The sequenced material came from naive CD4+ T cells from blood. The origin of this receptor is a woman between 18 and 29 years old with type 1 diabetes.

Here the CDR3 reads CASSPQGSSYNEQFF. DNA for the CDR3: TGTGCCAGCAGCCCACAGGGGTCCTCCTACAATGAGCAGTTCTTC. The V and J genes are TRBV9 and TRBJ2-1; 7 bases are a match to TRBD1. The CDR3 covers 15 residues. CDR1 and CDR2 from the germline V gene are SGDLS and YYNGEE. Germline trimming cut 4 bases from V and 0 bases from J; bases unmatched to any gene: 4. The entire variable domain, with the rest obtained from reference TRBV9 and TRBJ2-1, is as follows: DSGVTQTPKHLITATGQRVTLRCSPRSGDLSVYWYQQSLDQGLQFLIQYYNGEERAKGNILERFSAQQFPDLHSELNLSSLELGDSALYFCASSPQGSSYNEQFFGPGTRLTVL.